This TCR beta chain was obtained from a study of somatic mutations in cytotoxic T cells in rheumatoid arthritis. J lost 3 bases, V lost 6 bases, and 8 bases had no gene match. Germline V CDR1 and CDR2: SGHNT, YENEEA. The CDR3 covers 15 residues. Profiling relied on immunoSEQ multiplex PCR, and the TCRdb table lists in-frame clones only, not all of them. Counted here are roughly 20,000 clones, roughly 74% occurring once; the ten biggest clones make up around 11%. The genes are TRBV11-3 and TRBJ2-1; TRBD2 matches at 7 bases. Input material: CD8+ T cells sorted from blood. This receptor was taken from an adult with rheumatoid arthritis. CDR3 in amino acids: CASSVSSGGYNEQFF. CDR3 nucleotides: TGTGCCAGCAGTGTATCTAGCGGAGGCTACAATGAGCAGTTCTTC.